These T cell receptor beta chains were read from a single sample in a study of blood T cell repertoires in COVID-19. The method was immunoSEQ multiplex PCR; TCRdb's version includes in-frame clones alone and lacks a portion of them. The profile covers about 390,000 clones, with around 87% appearing a single time and roughly 2% taken by the ten largest. The sample was peripheral blood. The receptors stem from a woman aged 55-70 years with COVID-19, enrolled during active disease. Each CDR3 is given with its conserved first and last residue. Each record gives: CDR3 length, J gene, V gene, clone size, D gene, CDR3 DNA, CDR3 protein. D genes are given only for firm matches. Clone size, where shown, is once, few, many, or a class for clones that have expanded.

len: 13; j_gene: TRBJ1-1; v_gene: TRBV5-4; abundance: once; d_gene: TRBD1; CDR3nt: TGTGCCAGCAGCCTTACAGGGGACACTGAAGCTTTCTTT; CDR3aa: CASSLTGDTEAFF
len: 13; j_gene: TRBJ2-1; v_gene: TRBV6-5; abundance: few; d_gene: TRBD2; CDR3nt: TGTGCCAGCAGGGACGCGGGGGGCAATGAGCAGTTCTTC; CDR3aa: CASRDAGGNEQFF
len: 14; j_gene: TRBJ1-6; v_gene: TRBV18; abundance: -; d_gene: -; CDR3nt: TGTGCCAGCTCACCTGGGTCAGGATCTTCACCCCTCCACTTT; CDR3aa: CASSPGSGSSPLHF
len: 15; j_gene: TRBJ1-3; v_gene: TRBV13; abundance: -; d_gene: -; CDR3nt: TGTGCCAGCAGCCTCAGGGTCAGCTCTGGAAACACCATATATTTT; CDR3aa: CASSLRVSSGNTIYF
len: 13; j_gene: TRBJ2-7; v_gene: TRBV7-3; abundance: -; d_gene: -; CDR3nt: TGTGCCAGCAGCTTAGGCAGGGCCAACGAGCAGTACTTC; CDR3aa: CASSLGRANEQYF
len: 15; j_gene: TRBJ2-2; v_gene: TRBV5-1; abundance: -; d_gene: -; CDR3nt: TGCGCCAGCAGCCCCCGTGCGGGAAACACCGGGGAGCTGTTTTTT; CDR3aa: CASSPRAGNTGELFF
len: 14; j_gene: TRBJ1-3; v_gene: TRBV5-6; abundance: -; d_gene: -; CDR3nt: TGTGCCAGCAGCTTGCAGGGCTTAGGAAACACCATATATTTT; CDR3aa: CASSLQGLGNTIYF
len: 12; j_gene: TRBJ1-5; v_gene: TRBV3-1/TRBV3-2; abundance: -; d_gene: -; CDR3nt: TGTGCCAGCAGCCAGGCCGCTCAGCCCCAGCATTTT; CDR3aa: CASSQAAQPQHF
len: 15; j_gene: TRBJ2-5; v_gene: TRBV2; abundance: -; d_gene: TRBD2; CDR3nt: TGTGCCAGCAGTGTGGGAGGGGCCCGAGGAGAGACCCAGTACTTC; CDR3aa: CASSVGGARGETQYF
len: 15; j_gene: TRBJ1-2; v_gene: TRBV18; abundance: -; d_gene: TRBD1; CDR3nt: TGTGCCAGCTCAGTGACGGGACAGCCAATCTATGGCTACACCTTC; CDR3aa: CASSVTGQPIYGYTF
len: 14; j_gene: TRBJ2-7; v_gene: TRBV9; abundance: -; d_gene: -; CDR3nt: TGTGCCAGCAGCACCCGACTAGGGTCTTTGGAGCAGTACTTC; CDR3aa: CASSTRLGSLEQYF